Ten or more counts support the clone carrying this TCR beta chain. The data were obtained in a study of response to subunit inactivated influenza vaccine. One entry per CDR3 protein, called by TCRdb with MiXCR from the RT-PCR reads. The sample gives around 600,000 distinct CDR3 sequences, around 11% of which show up once; 9.5% to 12% is in the top ten. V was pared by 5 bases and J by 6 bases, with 10 bases of the junction left unmatched. The CDR3 runs 13 residues. Germline V gene lookup returns CDR1 GTSNPN and CDR2 SVGIG (reference sequence). The same sample was also studied in work on T cells expressing NK-cell markers. From that paper: The authors generated TCR beta cDNA through 5'RACE template switching with UMIs. Roughly 1.0-7.0% of CD8+ T cells in roughly six donors belonged to dominant NKG2C+ clonotypes. HCMV specificity of the expanded NKG2C+ T cell clones stayed unclear.

Sequencing used PBMCs from blood, obtained on the day of vaccination. The V gene is TRBV30, the J gene TRBJ2-7; 7 bases agree with TRBD2. The clonotype comes from a man in his fifties or sixties who received an inactivated influenza vaccine. This chain's CDR3 is CAWAGTIFGEQYF. CDR3 coding DNA: TGTGCCTGGGCCGGGACTATTTTCGGCGAGCAGTACTTC. Full variable domain (remainder filled in from reference TRBV30 and TRBJ2-7): SQTIHQWPATLVQPVGSPLSLECTVEGTSNPNLYWYRQAAGRGLQLLFYSVGIGQISSEVPQNLSASRPQDRQFILSSKKLLLSDSGFYLCAWAGTIFGEQYFGPGTRLTVT.